The present TCR beta chain was sequenced within a study of T cells after yellow fever vaccination. Whole-study findings and limits: Clonotypes found in both CD4 and CD8 compartments made up a small share.

A note on this clonotype: Its antigen is unidentified.

Deletions cut 2 bases from V and 4 bases from J, with 8 bases between. The germline CDR1 and CDR2 sequences are SQVTM and ANQGSEA. This CDR3 spans 12 amino acids. As TCR cDNA was made by 5'RACE template switching, a universal primer site and UMIs were added. A single record per CDR3 protein comes from TCRdb applying MiXCR to the 5' RACE reads. The sample lists more than 450,000 distinct CDR3 sequences, 20% to 25% seen once, with about 15% in the top ten. This material consisted of PBMCs, taken roughly 20 days after the first yellow fever vaccination. The source of this sequence is a man aged 18 to 35 who received the YFV17D yellow fever vaccine. This chain connects TRBV29-1 to TRBJ1-2; maybe TRBD1 (6 bases). Here the CDR3 reads CSVEQTGYGYTF. The CDR3 DNA sequence: TGCAGCGTTGAACAGACAGGCTATGGCTACACCTTC.